This passage covers 13 T cell receptor beta chains from one sample sequenced in a study of blood T cells in healthy people across ages. Using a J-beta primer mix together with a sample-barcoded 5' primer, a second PCR was run for about 6 to 11 cycles. MiXCR, run by TCRdb on the 5' RACE reads, gives a single entry per CDR3 protein. There are over 1,500,000 distinct CDR3 sequences in the sample; about 39% occur only once, and about 21% lies in the top ten. The sequencing sample was made of blood. The receptor set was obtained from a human donor in good health.

This clonotype was seen a handful of times. The CDR3 DNA reads TGCAGCGTTGGGACTAGCTATTCGAGCTCCTACAATGAGCAGTTCTTC. Translation: CSVGTSYSSSYNEQFF. The chain employs TRBV29-1 and TRBJ2-1, with TRBD2 identical over 8 bases. Per germline, CDR1 SQVTM and CDR2 ANQGSEA. This CDR3 contains 16 residues. V lost 4 bases to trimming and J lost 0 bases; unmatched junction nucleotides: 8.

CDR3: CASSVVGTEFNEQYF. The CDR3 region has the DNA TGTGCCAGCAGTGTAGTGGGCACGGAATTCAATGAGCAGTACTTC. The rearrangement links TRBV7-2 to TRBJ2-5; D remains unclear. The CDR3 contains 15 residues. CDR1 is SGHTA, CDR2 FQGNSA, per germline. Trimming shortened V by 6 bases and J by 11 bases, and 25 bases separated the two germline ends.

V is TRBV4-3 and J is TRBJ1-4; D remains unclear. The CDR3 loop spans 18 amino acids. CDR1 is LGHNA, CDR2 YSLEER, per germline. V was cut by 1 base and J by 0 bases, with 15 bases left in between. The CDR3 bases are TGCGCCAGCAGCCAAGCTCCGTACGGAAGTGCAACTAATGAAAAACTGTTTTTT. Encoded protein: CASSQAPYGSATNEKLFF.

V gene TRBV7-2 combines with J gene TRBJ1-1; the D is unclear. The CDR3 contains 14 residues. Germline V gene sequence: CDR1 SGHTA, CDR2 FQGNSA. Trimming cost V 6 bases and J 1 base, with 12 bases left between them. The DNA for the CDR3 is TGTGCCAGCAGGCTGACCGCTCAGAACACTGAAGCTTTCTTT. This gives the protein CASRLTAQNTEAFF.

This clonotype came up a few times. V and J are TRBV28 and TRBJ2-1; D is ambiguous. This CDR3 is built from 16 residues. The germline gives CDR1 MDHEN, CDR2 SYDVKM. Trimming cost V 4 bases and J 0 bases, with 13 bases left between them. CDR3 in amino acids: CASSSIATSSYNEQFF. DNA of the CDR3: TGTGCCAGCAGTTCTATCGCTACAAGCTCCTACAATGAGCAGTTCTTC.

CDR3 DNA: TGTGCCAGCAGCGAAATAGGTAGGGGGGATGACAATGAGCAGTTCTTC. It yields the protein CASSEIGRGDDNEQFF. The chain combines TRBV7-9 with TRBJ2-1; possibly TRBD1 or TRBD2 for D (6 bases each). The CDR3 contains 16 residues. V was clipped by 5 bases and J by 5 bases, with 19 bases between them. Germline V gene lookup returns CDR1 SEHNR and CDR2 FQNEAQ (reference sequence). Full variable domain (outside the CDR3, taken from reference TRBV7-9 and TRBJ2-1): DTGVSQNPRHKITKRGQNVTFRCDPISEHNRLYWYRQTLGQGPEFLTYFQNEAQLEKSRLLSDRFSAERPKGSFSTLEIQRTEQGDSAMYLCASSEIGRGDDNEQFFGPGTRLTVL.

The sample holds a few counts of this clonotype. This chain uses TRBV5-1 with TRBJ1-2; D may be TRBD1 (6 bases). V was shortened by 5 bases and J by 7 bases, with 21 bases between the two germline ends. From germline, CDR1 is SGHRS and CDR2 YFSETQ. This CDR3 is 15 amino acids long. CDR3 amino acids: CASRFGPGEGGGYTF. Here the CDR3 DNA reads TGCGCCAGCAGGTTTGGACCAGGGGAAGGCGGTGGCTACACCTTC.

This clonotype was detected only once. V and J are TRBV4-2 and TRBJ1-2; no reliable D call. This CDR3 has 17 amino acids. Deletions cut 3 bases from V and 7 bases from J, with 24 bases between. CDR1 is LGHNA and CDR2 is YNFKEQ in the germline V gene. The CDR3 region is CASSHPGGPSAGSGYTF. Written as DNA, the CDR3 is TGTGCCAGCAGCCACCCGGGAGGACCCTCAGCGGGGAGTGGCTACACCTTC.

The CDR3 DNA sequence: TGTGCAAGTCGCTCCTCAAAGGCGGGGACAGGGGGATCGGGCAATCAGCCCCAGCATTTT. It is translated as CASRSSKAGTGGSGNQPQHF. V and J are TRBV12-2 and TRBJ1-5; TRBD1 is the table's D call, not checked against the DNA. TRBV12-2 is tagged as a pseudogene. The CDR3 consists of 20 residues.

This clonotype was detected only a few times. The chain employs TRBV6-2 or TRBV6-3 and TRBJ1-2; a weak D match, TRBD1 (5 bases). The CDR3 length is 18 residues. Trimming took 4 bases from V and 3 from J, leaving 24 bases between them. CDR1 and CDR2 from the germline V gene are MNHEY and SVGEGT. CDR3 nucleotides: TGTGCCAGCAGTTCCCTATTGGTCAGGAGGGGCTTTGACTATGGCTACACCTTC. This gives the protein CASSSLLVRRGFDYGYTF.

Details on this clonotype: With a much larger clone just one base away, this may be a read error. The CDR3 spells CASSFQSSQGTQYF. DNA of the CDR3: TGTGCCAGCAGCTTTCAATCCTCACAAGGGACCCAGTACTTC. The chain recombines TRBV7-2 with TRBJ2-5, with D hard to call. This CDR3 is built from 14 residues. Per germline, CDR1 SGHTA and CDR2 FQGNSA.

The V gene is TRBV20-1, the J gene TRBJ2-7, with unresolved D. The germline gives CDR1 DFQATT, CDR2 SNEGSKA (reference sequence). Trimming cost V 5 bases and J 3 bases, with 14 bases left between them. This CDR3 has 13 residues. CDR3 nucleotide sequence: TGCAGTGCTGCATCGGCCATCTTCTACGAGCAGTACTTC. Its protein is CSAASAIFYEQYF.

The chain is built from TRBV11-2 and TRBJ2-7; D not resolved. V was pared by 5 bases and J by 4 bases, with 12 bases between. The CDR3 length is 13 residues. Germline-derived CDR1 and CDR2 are SGHAT and FQNNGV. CDR3 loop: CASSHPAVYEQYF. CDR3 nucleotides: TGTGCCAGCAGCCATCCTGCAGTATACGAGCAGTACTTC.